The T cell receptor (beta chain) under discussion was sequenced for a study of blood T cells in healthy people across ages. About the study: Template switching captured about one barcoded beta molecule per two T cells.

For the second PCR, which ran for roughly 7 to 11 cycles, a sample-barcoded 5' primer and a J-beta primer mix were used. TCRdb re-derived calls from the 5' RACE reads in MiXCR, one entry per CDR3 protein. The table has 700,000 or so distinct CDR3 sequences, approximately 22% seen once. The origin of this receptor is a man between 65 and 85 years old in good health. Sequencing input: blood.

The CDR3 sequence is CASSLQEYSEQFF. In nucleotides, the CDR3 is TGTGCCAGCAGCTTACAGGAGTATAGTGAGCAGTTCTTC. V usage is TRBV7-6 and J usage is TRBJ2-1; D is undetermined. Germline V gene sequence: CDR1 SGHVS, CDR2 FNYEAQ. V was clipped by 2 bases and J by 9 bases, with 11 bases between them. This CDR3 spans 13 amino acids.